This T cell receptor beta chain was identified during a study of brain T cells in children with intractable seizures. This CDR3 has 14 amino acids. V lost 5 bases, J lost 3 bases, and 14 bases lay in between. Germline CDR1 MNHNY, CDR2 SVGAGI (reference sequence). The assay was immunoSEQ multiplex PCR, and TCRdb's table has in-frame clones only and misses some. The table includes more than 40,000 clones, roughly 90% detected once. The sequencing used peripheral blood, collected at surgery. The receptor was isolated from a girl aged 2-10 years with tuberous sclerosis and intractable seizures. This chain links TRBV6-6 with TRBJ2-7; the D gene could be TRBD1 or TRBD2 (5 bases each). The CDR3 protein is CASSPERDRYEQYF. As DNA, the CDR3 is TGTGCCAGCAGTCCGGAGAGGGACCGCTACGAGCAGTACTTC.